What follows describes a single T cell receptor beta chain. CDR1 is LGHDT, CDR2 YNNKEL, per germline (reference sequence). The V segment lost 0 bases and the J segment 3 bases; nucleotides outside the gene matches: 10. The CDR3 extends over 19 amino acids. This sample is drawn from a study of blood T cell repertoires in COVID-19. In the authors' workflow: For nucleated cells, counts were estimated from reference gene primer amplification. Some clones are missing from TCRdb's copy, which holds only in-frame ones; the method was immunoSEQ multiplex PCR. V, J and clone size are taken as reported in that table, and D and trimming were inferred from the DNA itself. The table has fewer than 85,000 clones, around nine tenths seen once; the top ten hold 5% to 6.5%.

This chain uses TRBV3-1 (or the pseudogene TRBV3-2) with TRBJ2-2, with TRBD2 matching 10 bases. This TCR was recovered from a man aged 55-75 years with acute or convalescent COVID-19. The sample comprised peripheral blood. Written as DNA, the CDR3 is TGTGCCAGCAGCCAAGATCTCCAGCGGGGGGGCCTATACACCGGGGAGCTGTTTTTT. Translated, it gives CASSQDLQRGGLYTGELFF.